The 29 T cell receptor beta chains listed next were all sequenced from one sample in a study of Ad26.COV2.S vaccination and SARS-CoV-2 variants. The treatment here: roughly 18 received Ad26.COV2.S at low or high dose, single or two shots; 5 received placebo; per-sample allocation not given. Day 63 following the first vaccine or placebo injection was when the samples were taken. Assay: immunoSEQ multiplex PCR; the TCRdb copy retains only in-frame clones and omits some. This table has a few hundred thousand clones, 85% to 90% appearing once. The starting material was peripheral blood, obtained in a trial of Ad26.COV2.S vaccine versus placebo. All receptors come from a person between 18 and 60 years old who received the Ad26.COV2.S COVID-19 vaccine or a placebo.

The chain combines TRBV28 with TRBJ1-2; D is perhaps TRBD1 (5 bases). V shed 5 bases and J shed 6 bases, with 22 bases lying between them. The CDR3 spans 16 residues. CDR1 and CDR2 (germline): MDHEN, SYDVKM. In nucleotides, the CDR3 is TGTGCCAGCAGTGGACCACGGGACCGCTCCGTCCATGGCTACACCTTC. It translates to CASSGPRDRSVHGYTF.

The chain employs TRBV25-1 and TRBJ1-2, with unresolved D. V lost 4 bases, J lost 3 bases, and 15 bases lay in between. From germline, CDR1 is MGHDK and CDR2 SYGVNS. The length of the CDR3 is 15 residues. The CDR3: CASSGEGGRYYGYTF. Here the CDR3 DNA reads TGTGCCAGCAGTGGGGAAGGAGGCCGGTACTATGGCTACACCTTC.

A remark on this clone: The sample carries other DNA sequences with the same CDR3. The chain joins TRBV7-9 to TRBJ1-1; a possible D gene is TRBD1 (6 bases). The V gene lost 6 bases and the J gene lost 5 bases, with 13 bases spanning the gap. The CDR3 sequence is 13 residues long. Per germline, CDR1 SEHNR and CDR2 FQNEAQ (reference sequence). The DNA of the CDR3 is TGTGCCAGCAGTCTGGGGCAGGGGACTGAAGCTTTCTTT. Translated: CASSLGQGTEAFF.

The genes are TRBV11-2 and TRBJ2-1; D call uncertain. V was clipped by 1 base and J by 3 bases, with 7 bases between them. Germline V gene data show CDR1 as SGHAT and CDR2 as FQNNGV. This CDR3 has 14 amino acids. The CDR3 sequence: CASSLALVYNEQFF. CDR3 DNA: TGTGCCAGCAGCTTAGCTCTCGTCTACAATGAGCAGTTCTTC.

The chain carries TRBV19 and TRBJ1-4, with D maybe TRBD1 (6 bases). V shed 7 bases and J shed 6 bases, with 21 bases lying between them. This CDR3 contains 16 residues. Germline values: CDR1 LNHDA, CDR2 SQIVND (reference sequence). Here the CDR3 reads CASTFTSGTTYEKLFF. In nucleotides, the CDR3 is TGTGCCAGTACCTTCACCTCCGGGACAACCTATGAAAAACTGTTTTTT.

The chain combines TRBV13 with TRBJ1-4; possible D gene TRBD1, 5 bases. The CDR3 is made up of 12 amino acids. V lost 1 base to trimming and J lost 13 bases, with 10 bases between them. Germline V gives CDR1 PRHDT, CDR2 FYEKMQ (reference sequence). The CDR3 nucleotides are TGTGCCAGCAGCTTAGCCTCGGGGGGACTGTTTTTT. This sequence encodes CASSLASGGLFF.

This clone was seen a few times. J is TRBJ1-2 and V is TRBV7-9; weak D call: TRBD1 (6 bases). Per germline, CDR1 SEHNR and CDR2 FQNEAQ (reference sequence). The CDR3 contains 12 residues. The V gene lost 7 bases and the J gene lost 12 bases, with 18 bases spanning the gap. The CDR3 loop is CASTSLQGRHTF. Written as DNA, the CDR3 is TGTGCCAGCACCTCACTACAGGGTCGGCACACCTTC. Full variable domain (remainder filled in from reference TRBV7-9 and TRBJ1-2): DTGVSQNPRHKITKRGQNVTFRCDPISEHNRLYWYRQTLGQGPEFLTYFQNEAQLEKSRLLSDRFSAERPKGSFSTLEIQRTEQGDSAMYLCASTSLQGRHTFGSGTRLTVV.

The rearrangement joins TRBV19 to TRBJ1-4; 8 bases are a match to TRBD1. V was pared by 7 bases and J by 0 bases, with 7 bases of the junction left unmatched. Germline V gene data show CDR1 as LNHDA and CDR2 as SQIVND (reference sequence). The CDR3 covers 16 residues. Here the CDR3 reads CASIGTGLPTNEKLFF. The CDR3 DNA sequence: TGTGCCAGTATCGGGACAGGCCTTCCAACTAATGAAAAACTGTTTTTT.

The chain couples TRBV5-1 to TRBJ1-1, with D unresolved. This CDR3 spans 17 amino acids. Germline lookup yields CDR1 SGHRS and CDR2 YFSETQ. V lost 4 bases to trimming and J lost 3 bases, with 22 bases between them. CDR3 coding DNA: TGCGCCAGCAGCCCCTCGAGGGTCGCCCTCCCCCACACTGAAGCTTTCTTT. Amino acid sequence: CASSPSRVALPHTEAFF.

This clone came up many times. The V call is TRBV18, the J call TRBJ1-6; no reliable D call. Germline V gene lookup returns CDR1 KGHSH and CDR2 LQKENI. The CDR3 spans 14 residues. V was clipped by 3 bases and J by 7 bases, with 10 bases between them. The CDR3 sequence: CASSPGRLNSPLHF. CDR3 DNA sequence: TGTGCCAGCTCACCGGGGAGGTTGAATTCACCCCTCCACTTT.

The rearrangement uses TRBV4-3 and TRBJ1-4; D not certain. The CDR3 is 16 residues long. Germline V gene sequence: CDR1 LGHNA, CDR2 YSLEER. V dropped 1 base and J dropped 5 bases, with 14 bases sitting between them. In DNA, the CDR3 is TGCGCCAGCAGCCAAGGCGAATACCCGCGCAATGAAAAACTGTTTTTT. The encoded protein is CASSQGEYPRNEKLFF.

CDR3 sequence (DNA): TGTGCCAGCAGCAAACGGACCGCAACCTACGAGCAGTACGTC. Amino acids: CASSKRTATYEQYV. The rearrangement joins TRBV21-1 to TRBJ2-7. TRBV21-1 is described as a pseudogene. The CDR3 extends over 14 amino acids.

The chain is built from TRBV27 and TRBJ1-2; no clear D gene. From germline, CDR1 is MNHEY and CDR2 SMNVEV (reference sequence). The CDR3 covers 11 residues. V lost 4 bases to trimming and J lost 0 bases, with 0 bases between them. This chain's CDR3 is CASSSNYGYTF. The CDR3 nucleotides read TGTGCCAGCAGTTCTAACTATGGCTACACCTTC.

Concerning this clone: Other nucleotide sequences in the sample specify the same CDR3. The gene calls are TRBV19 and TRBJ1-2; no clear D gene. Germline-derived CDR1 and CDR2 are LNHDA and SQIVND (reference sequence). This CDR3 comprises 14 residues. Trimming shortened V by 0 bases and J by 2 bases, and 7 bases separated the two germline ends. CDR3 protein: CASSIDRGNYGYTF. The CDR3 bases are TGTGCCAGTAGTATAGATAGAGGGAACTATGGCTACACCTTC.

This chain links TRBV6-5 with TRBJ1-1; possible D gene TRBD1, 6 bases. The CDR3 length is 14 residues. The V end lost 7 bases, the J end lost 6 bases, and 18 bases lay between the germline ends. Germline lookup yields CDR1 MNHEY and CDR2 SVGAGI. The CDR3 sequence: CASKRAGEDAEAFF. The CDR3 nucleotides read TGTGCCAGCAAGAGGGCAGGGGAAGACGCTGAAGCTTTCTTT.

The V gene is TRBV19, the J gene TRBJ2-7, with 7 bases lining up with TRBD2. The CDR3 is 16 amino acids. CDR1 and CDR2 (germline): LNHDA, SQIVND (reference sequence). V lost 5 bases, J lost 0 bases, and 10 bases stayed unmatched. The CDR3 protein is CASSGWPRDYSYEQYF. As DNA, the CDR3 is TGTGCCAGTAGTGGATGGCCCCGGGACTACTCCTACGAGCAGTACTTC. Variable domain in full (rest from reference TRBV19 and TRBJ2-7): DGGITQSPKYLFRKEGQNVTLSCEQNLNHDAMYWYRQDPGQGLRLIYYSQIVNDFQKGDIAEGYSVSREKKESFPLTVTSAQKNPTAFYLCASSGWPRDYSYEQYFGPGTRLTVT.

This sequence joins TRBV4-3 and TRBJ1-1; D ambiguous. Germline V gene sequence: CDR1 LGHNA, CDR2 YSLEER. The ends were cut back, 2 bases at V and 2 bases at J, with 6 bases in the middle. The length of the CDR3 is 13 residues. The CDR3 DNA reads TGCGCCAGCAGCCAAAGGGATAACACTGAAGCTTTCTTT. Translating gives CASSQRDNTEAFF.

The chain couples TRBV6-4 to TRBJ1-1; D remains ambiguous. The germline V gene has CDR1 MRHNA and CDR2 SNTAGT. V gave up 0 bases and J gave up 9 bases, with 11 bases separating them. This CDR3 is 13 amino acids long. The CDR3 loop reads CASSDSGRHKAFF. CDR3 nucleotide sequence: TGTGCCAGCAGTGACTCCGGCAGGCACAAAGCTTTCTTT.

V is TRBV19 and J is TRBJ2-2; 11 bases are a match to TRBD2. After removal of 9 bases from V and 5 bases from J, the junction contained 8 bases not matched to a gene. This CDR3 spans 15 amino acids. Germline CDR1 LNHDA, CDR2 SQIVND (reference sequence). The CDR3 bases are TGTGCCAGCATGCCCCTAGCGGGGGGTACCGGGGAGCTGTTTTTT. Protein product: CASMPLAGGTGELFF.

The V call is TRBV18, the J call TRBJ2-3; TRBD2 matches 10 bases. V was pared by 0 bases and J by 2 bases, with 20 bases of the junction left unmatched. This CDR3 is 22 amino acids long. Germline V gene data show CDR1 as KGHSH and CDR2 as LQKENI. The CDR3 here is CASSPPVVKIAGGLLYTDTQYF. The CDR3 coding sequence is TGTGCCAGCTCACCACCGGTTGTTAAGATAGCGGGGGGACTACTATACACAGATACGCAGTATTTT.

The chain recombines TRBV25-1 with TRBJ1-2, with a possible D match to TRBD1 (6 bases). Germline CDR1 MGHDK, CDR2 SYGVNS. V lost 4 bases and J lost 8, with 11 bases in between. CDR3 length: 12 residues. The DNA for the CDR3 is TGTGCCAGCAGTGGGGGGGGCAGCGGCTACACCTTC. Translated: CASSGGGSGYTF.

The chain joins TRBV4-3 to TRBJ2-1; no definite D call. The V end was cut by 2 bases, the J end by 1 base, with 18 bases between. CDR1 is LGHNA and CDR2 is YSLEER in the germline V gene. The CDR3 loop spans 18 amino acids. CDR3 in amino acids: CASSQLASRASSYNEQFF. The CDR3 coding sequence is TGCGCCAGCAGCCAATTGGCCTCTCGGGCGTCTTCCTACAATGAGCAGTTCTTC.

This chain uses TRBV4-1 with TRBJ2-4; 7 bases map to TRBD2. J lost 3 bases, V lost 3 bases, and 11 bases had no gene match. The germline CDR1 and CDR2 sequences are MGHRA and YSYEKL. The CDR3 runs 17 residues. This chain's CDR3 is CASSHIPGGFGKNIQYF. CDR3 nucleotide sequence: TGCGCCAGCAGCCATATTCCCGGGGGGTTCGGCAAAAACATTCAGTACTTC.

CDR3 protein: CASSVDRGREKLFF. For the CDR3, the DNA is TGTGCCAGCAGCGTAGACAGGGGGCGGGAAAAACTGTTTTTT. The rearrangement uses TRBV9 and TRBJ1-4; 9 positions agree with TRBD1. Trimming removed 0 bases from V and 8 bases from J; junction bases left unmatched: 2. The CDR3 is 14 amino acids. CDR1 is SGDLS and CDR2 is YYNGEE in the germline V gene. Combining the CDR3 with reference TRBV9 and TRBJ1-4 gives the whole variable domain DSGVTQTPKHLITATGQRVTLRCSPRSGDLSVYWYQQSLDQGLQFLIQYYNGEERAKGNILERFSAQQFPDLHSELNLSSLELGDSALYFCASSVDRGREKLFFGSGTQLSVL.

The chain links TRBV21-1 to TRBJ1-4; the tabulated D call, TRBD1, remains unverified against the DNA. TRBV21-1 is reported as a pseudogene. The CDR3 extends over 12 amino acids. CDR3: CASTRQGEKLFF. The CDR3 coding sequence is TGTGCCAGCACCCGACAGGGCGAAAAACTGTTTTTT.

The rearrangement joins TRBV4-3 to TRBJ1-3; tentatively, D is TRBD1 (5 bases). The germline gives CDR1 LGHNA, CDR2 YSLEER. Trimming cost V 1 base and J 4 bases, with 14 bases left between them. The CDR3 sequence is 16 residues long. The CDR3: CASSQGLGREGNTIYF. CDR3 bases: TGCGCCAGCAGCCAAGGACTGGGACGGGAGGGAAACACCATATATTTT.

CDR3 nucleotides: TGTGCCAGCAGCCAACCCTCCAGGCAGGGCCATGGCTACACCTTC. Translating it yields CASSQPSRQGHGYTF. The V call is TRBV3-1 (or the pseudogene TRBV3-2), the J call TRBJ1-2; weak D call: TRBD1 (5 bases). Trimming pared 2 bases from V and 6 bases from J, leaving 16 bases between. This CDR3 comprises 15 residues. Germline lookup yields CDR1 LGHDT and CDR2 YNNKEL (reference sequence).

This rearrangement joins TRBV5-4 to TRBJ2-7, with D possibly TRBD1 on 5 matching bases. V lost 0 bases and J 3 bases, leaving 10 bases between the germline ends. This CDR3 comprises 14 residues. CDR1 and CDR2 from the germline V gene are SGHNT and YYREEE (reference sequence). Here the CDR3 reads CASSLVSQGYEQYF. The CDR3 DNA reads TGTGCCAGCAGCTTGGTCAGTCAGGGCTACGAGCAGTACTTC.

V gene TRBV7-9 combines with J gene TRBJ2-3, with a weak D call TRBD2 (6 bases). CDR1 SEHNR and CDR2 FQNEAQ come from the germline V gene (reference sequence). The CDR3 extends over 15 amino acids. The germline V and J ends were trimmed by 0 bases and 5 bases, with 12 bases remaining between them. CDR3: CASSLAVSSEDTQYF. CDR3 in DNA: TGTGCCAGCAGCTTAGCTGTGTCTAGCGAAGATACGCAGTATTTT. Full variable domain (remainder filled in from reference TRBV7-9 and TRBJ2-3): DTGVSQNPRHKITKRGQNVTFRCDPISEHNRLYWYRQTLGQGPEFLTYFQNEAQLEKSRLLSDRFSAERPKGSFSTLEIQRTEQGDSAMYLCASSLAVSSEDTQYFGPGTRLTVL.